This T cell receptor beta chain is drawn from a study of OX40 agonist ivuxolimab in advanced cancers. The germline gives CDR1 LNHDA, CDR2 SQIVND (reference sequence). The CDR3 is 13 amino acids. Deletions cut 5 bases from V and 6 bases from J, with 13 bases between. Measured with immunoSEQ multiplex PCR; TCRdb has only the in-frame clones, and not every one. This table has approximately 69,000 clones, approximately 88% appearing once. The rearrangement joins TRBV19 to TRBJ1-1, with a tentative D call TRBD1 (6 bases). This receptor was obtained from an adult with an advanced solid tumor such as melanoma, head and neck, liver or kidney cancer. The sequencing used CD4+ or CD8+ T cells sorted from blood, collected in a trial of the OX40 agonist ivuxolimab. CDR3 sequence reads: CASSFSDRPEAFF. Here the CDR3 DNA reads TGTGCCAGTAGTTTCTCGGACAGACCTGAAGCTTTCTTT. Together with reference TRBV19 and TRBJ1-1, the CDR3 gives the full variable domain: DGGITQSPKYLFRKEGQNVTLSCEQNLNHDAMYWYRQDPGQGLRLIYYSQIVNDFQKGDIAEGYSVSREKKESFPLTVTSAQKNPTAFYLCASSFSDRPEAFFGQGTRLTVV.